This is a list of T cell receptor beta chains from one sample in a study of blood T cell repertoires in COVID-19. Only in-frame clones appear in the TCRdb table, and some are missing; sequencing was by immunoSEQ multiplex PCR. Among approximately 170,000 clones listed, 80% to 90% were seen once. Sequenced input: peripheral blood. The receptors come from a woman aged 80 or over with COVID-19, enrolled during active disease. The CDR3 runs from the conserved cysteine through the conserved F or W. The order of the fields is D gene, clone size, J gene, V gene, CDR3 protein, CDR3 DNA. The D gene is left open where the match is weak. A row's size may be missing; if present it is once, few, many or a size class.

d_gene: NA
abundance: NA
j_gene: TRBJ2-1
v_gene: TRBV7-6
CDR3aa: CASSRRGAGYNEQFF
CDR3nt: TGTGCCAGCAGCCGACGGGGGGCGGGTTACAATGAGCAGTTCTTC

d_gene: TRBD1
abundance: NA
j_gene: TRBJ2-3
v_gene: TRBV10-3
CDR3aa: CAINLGQGARNTDTQYF
CDR3nt: TGTGCCATCAACCTCGGCCAGGGGGCTCGTAACACAGATACGCAGTATTTT

d_gene: NA
abundance: NA
j_gene: TRBJ1-1
v_gene: TRBV7-2
CDR3aa: CASSLLLRSTEAFF
CDR3nt: TGTGCCAGCAGCTTACTGCTCAGGTCCACTGAAGCTTTCTTT

d_gene: TRBD2
abundance: NA
j_gene: TRBJ2-7
v_gene: TRBV7-2
CDR3aa: CASSQLAGEPHEQYF
CDR3nt: TGTGCCAGCAGCCAGCTAGCGGGAGAACCCCACGAGCAGTACTTC

d_gene: TRBD1
abundance: NA
j_gene: TRBJ2-5
v_gene: TRBV7-9
CDR3aa: CASSLTGGETQYF
CDR3nt: TGTGCCAGCAGCTTAACAGGGGGAGAGACCCAGTACTTC

d_gene: NA
abundance: NA
j_gene: TRBJ1-2
v_gene: TRBV5-1
CDR3aa: CASSSLATGGYTF
CDR3nt: TGCGCCAGCAGCTCGCTCGCTACAGGGGGCTACACCTTC

d_gene: NA
abundance: few
j_gene: TRBJ1-5
v_gene: TRBV21-1
CDR3aa: CARPSEGKPQHF
CDR3nt: TGTGCCAGACCCTCCGAGGGAAAACCCCAGCATTTT

d_gene: TRBD2
abundance: NA
j_gene: TRBJ2-1
v_gene: TRBV3-1/TRBV3-2
CDR3aa: CASSQARGGSYNEQFF
CDR3nt: TGTGCCAGCAGCCAAGCCCGGGGGGGGTCCTACAATGAGCAGTTCTTC

d_gene: NA
abundance: once
j_gene: TRBJ2-7
v_gene: TRBV5-1
CDR3aa: CASSLVGSTFPYEQYF
CDR3nt: TGCGCCAGCAGCTTGGTGGGCTCGACCTTCCCCTACGAGCAGTACTTC

d_gene: NA
abundance: NA
j_gene: TRBJ2-7
v_gene: TRBV23-1
CDR3aa: CASGQRTPNTGEQYF
CDR3nt: TGCGCCAGCGGGCAGCGGACTCCCAATACCGGCGAGCAGTACTTC

d_gene: NA
abundance: NA
j_gene: TRBJ2-3
v_gene: TRBV27
CDR3aa: CASSQPAGASPGTQYF
CDR3nt: TGTGCCAGCAGTCAACCGGCGGGGGCCTCCCCAGGTACGCAGTATTTT

d_gene: NA
abundance: NA
j_gene: TRBJ1-5
v_gene: TRBV30
CDR3aa: CAWSADSLRPQHF
CDR3nt: TGTGCCTGGAGTGCGGACAGTCTTCGACCCCAGCATTTT

d_gene: NA
abundance: NA
j_gene: TRBJ1-2
v_gene: TRBV3-1/TRBV3-2
CDR3aa: CASSQGAGVINGYTF
CDR3nt: TGTGCCAGCAGCCAAGGGGCAGGGGTTATAAATGGCTACACCTTC

d_gene: NA
abundance: NA
j_gene: TRBJ1-5
v_gene: TRBV7-2
CDR3aa: CASSFDSSNQPQHF
CDR3nt: TGTGCCAGCAGCTTCGACAGTAGCAATCAGCCCCAGCATTTT

d_gene: NA
abundance: once
j_gene: TRBJ1-2
v_gene: TRBV15
CDR3aa: CATSRDRDLGYTF
CDR3nt: TGTGCCACCAGCAGAGACCGGGACTTGGGCTACACCTTC

d_gene: TRBD2
abundance: NA
j_gene: TRBJ2-1
v_gene: TRBV4-2
CDR3aa: CASSLGLAGLNEQFF
CDR3nt: TGTGCCAGCAGCCTAGGACTAGCGGGACTCAATGAGCAGTTCTTC

d_gene: NA
abundance: NA
j_gene: TRBJ1-2
v_gene: TRBV29-1
CDR3aa: CSVVVAAGYGYTF
CDR3nt: TGCAGCGTTGTGGTCGCGGCAGGGTATGGCTACACCTTC

d_gene: NA
abundance: NA
j_gene: TRBJ1-2
v_gene: TRBV7-3
CDR3aa: CASSLEAGRGYTF
CDR3nt: TGTGCCAGCAGCTTGGAGGCGGGACGAGGCTACACCTTC

d_gene: NA
abundance: NA
j_gene: TRBJ2-7
v_gene: TRBV27
CDR3aa: CASRRTELLEYEQYF
CDR3nt: TGTGCCAGCAGACGTACCGAACTCCTCGAGTACGAGCAGTACTTC

d_gene: TRBD1
abundance: NA
j_gene: TRBJ1-2
v_gene: TRBV2
CDR3aa: CASSVVAGGGYTF
CDR3nt: TGTGCCAGCAGTGTTGTGGCAGGGGGAGGCTACACCTTC

d_gene: NA
abundance: NA
j_gene: TRBJ1-1
v_gene: TRBV11-2
CDR3aa: CASSRGQQNTEAFF
CDR3nt: TGTGCCAGCAGCCGTGGACAGCAGAACACTGAAGCTTTCTTT

d_gene: TRBD1
abundance: NA
j_gene: TRBJ2-1
v_gene: TRBV15
CDR3aa: CATSGDSQPYNEQFF
CDR3nt: TGTGCCACCAGCGGGGACAGCCAACCCTACAATGAGCAGTTCTTC

d_gene: TRBD2
abundance: NA
j_gene: TRBJ2-7
v_gene: TRBV29-1
CDR3aa: CSVRGSGGFGDEQYF
CDR3nt: TGCAGCGTTCGGGGAAGCGGGGGGTTTGGGGACGAGCAGTACTTC

d_gene: TRBD2
abundance: NA
j_gene: TRBJ2-3
v_gene: TRBV11-2
CDR3aa: CASSRGTTTDTQYF
CDR3nt: TGTGCCAGCAGCCGGGGGACTACCACAGATACGCAGTATTTT

d_gene: TRBD2
abundance: once
j_gene: TRBJ2-7
v_gene: TRBV24-1
CDR3aa: CATSDSGGREQYF
CDR3nt: TGTGCCACCAGTGATAGCGGGGGACGCGAGCAGTACTTC

d_gene: TRBD1
abundance: NA
j_gene: TRBJ1-5
v_gene: TRBV19
CDR3aa: CASSIWTGGRRGQPQHF
CDR3nt: TGTGCCAGTAGTATTTGGACAGGGGGCCGGCGGGGTCAGCCCCAGCATTTT

d_gene: NA
abundance: NA
j_gene: TRBJ2-5
v_gene: TRBV3-1/TRBV3-2
CDR3aa: CASSQGELATGETQYF
CDR3nt: TGTGCCAGCAGCCAAGGAGAATTGGCAACAGGAGAGACCCAGTACTTC